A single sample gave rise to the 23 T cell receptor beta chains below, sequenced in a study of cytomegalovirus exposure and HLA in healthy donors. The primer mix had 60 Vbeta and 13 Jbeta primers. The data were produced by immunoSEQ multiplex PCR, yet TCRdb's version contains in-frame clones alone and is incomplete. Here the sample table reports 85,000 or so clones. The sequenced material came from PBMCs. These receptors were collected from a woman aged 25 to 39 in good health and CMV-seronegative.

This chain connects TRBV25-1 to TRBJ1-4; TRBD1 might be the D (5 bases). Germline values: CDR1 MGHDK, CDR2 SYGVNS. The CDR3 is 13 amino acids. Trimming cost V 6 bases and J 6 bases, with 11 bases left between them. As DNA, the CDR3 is TGTGCCAGCAGAAGGTCGGGGGATGAAAAACTGTTTTTT. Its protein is CASRRSGDEKLFF.

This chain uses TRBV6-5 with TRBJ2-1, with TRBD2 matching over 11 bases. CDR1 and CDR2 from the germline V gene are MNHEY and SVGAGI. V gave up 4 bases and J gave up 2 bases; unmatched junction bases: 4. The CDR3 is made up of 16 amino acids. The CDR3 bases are TGTGCCAGCAGTTTGTATAGCGGGGGGGCCTACAATGAGCAGTTCTTC. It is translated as CASSLYSGGAYNEQFF.

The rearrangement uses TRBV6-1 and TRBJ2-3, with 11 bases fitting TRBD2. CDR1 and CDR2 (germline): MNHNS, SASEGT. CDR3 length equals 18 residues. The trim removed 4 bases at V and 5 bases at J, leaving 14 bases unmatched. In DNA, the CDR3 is TGTGCCAGCAGTGCTATAGCGGGGGGGCTCGGGTATGGAGATACGCAGTATTTT. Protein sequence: CASSAIAGGLGYGDTQYF.

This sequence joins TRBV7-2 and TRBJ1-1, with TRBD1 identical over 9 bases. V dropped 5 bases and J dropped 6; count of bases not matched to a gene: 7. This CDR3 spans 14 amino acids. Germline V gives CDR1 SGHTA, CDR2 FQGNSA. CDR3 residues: CASSLRQGGSEAFF. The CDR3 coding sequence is TGTGCCAGCAGCCTTCGACAGGGGGGCTCTGAAGCTTTCTTT.

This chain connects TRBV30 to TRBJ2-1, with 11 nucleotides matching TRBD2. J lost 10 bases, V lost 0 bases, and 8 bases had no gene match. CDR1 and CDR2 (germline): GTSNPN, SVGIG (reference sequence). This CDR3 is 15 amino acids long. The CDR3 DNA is TGTGCCTGGAGTGTAGCTTCTAGCGGGAGGTCGGAGCAGTTCTTC. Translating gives CAWSVASSGRSEQFF.

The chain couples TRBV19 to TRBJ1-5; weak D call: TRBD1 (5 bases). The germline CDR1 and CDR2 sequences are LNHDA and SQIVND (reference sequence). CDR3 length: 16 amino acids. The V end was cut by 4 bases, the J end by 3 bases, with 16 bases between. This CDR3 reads CASSTSGRGSNQPQHF. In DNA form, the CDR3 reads TGTGCCAGTAGTACCAGTGGGAGGGGCTCCAATCAGCCCCAGCATTTT.

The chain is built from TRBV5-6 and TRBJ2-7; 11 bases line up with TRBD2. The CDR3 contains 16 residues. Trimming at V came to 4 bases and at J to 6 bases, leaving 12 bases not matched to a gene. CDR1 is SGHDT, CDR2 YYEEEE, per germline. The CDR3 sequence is CASSPYTSGSRGEQYF. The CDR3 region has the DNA TGTGCCAGCAGCCCGTACACTAGCGGGAGTCGCGGCGAGCAGTACTTC.

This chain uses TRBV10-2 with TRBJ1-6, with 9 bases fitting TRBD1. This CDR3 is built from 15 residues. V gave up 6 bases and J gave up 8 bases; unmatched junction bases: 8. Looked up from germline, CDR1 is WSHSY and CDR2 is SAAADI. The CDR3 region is CASSDPGQGHSPLHF. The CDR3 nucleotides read TGCGCCAGCAGCGACCCGGGACAGGGTCATTCACCCCTCCACTTT.

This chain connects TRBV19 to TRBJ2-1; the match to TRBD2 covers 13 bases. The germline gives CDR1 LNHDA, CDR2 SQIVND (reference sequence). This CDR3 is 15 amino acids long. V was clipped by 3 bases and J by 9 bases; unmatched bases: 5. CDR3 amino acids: CASSIGTSGIREQFF. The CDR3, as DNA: TGTGCCAGTAGTATCGGGACTAGCGGGATACGTGAGCAGTTCTTC.

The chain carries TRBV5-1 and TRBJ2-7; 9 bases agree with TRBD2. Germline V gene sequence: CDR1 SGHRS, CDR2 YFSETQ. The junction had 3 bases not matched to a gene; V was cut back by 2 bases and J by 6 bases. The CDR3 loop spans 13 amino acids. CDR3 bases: TGCGCCAGCAGCTTAAGCGGGAGGAGCGAGCAGTACTTC. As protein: CASSLSGRSEQYF.

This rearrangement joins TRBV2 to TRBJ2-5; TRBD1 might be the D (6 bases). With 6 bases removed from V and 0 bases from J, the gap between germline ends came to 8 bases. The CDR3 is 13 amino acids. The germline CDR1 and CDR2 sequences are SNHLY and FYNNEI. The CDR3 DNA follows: TGTGCCAGCAGGGACAGTCACCAAGAGACCCAGTACTTC. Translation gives CASRDSHQETQYF.

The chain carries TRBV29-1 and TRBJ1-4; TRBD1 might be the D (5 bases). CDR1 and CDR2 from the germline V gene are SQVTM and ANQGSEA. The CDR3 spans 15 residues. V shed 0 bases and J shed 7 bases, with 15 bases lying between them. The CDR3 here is CSVEDRQGGSEKLFF. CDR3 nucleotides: TGCAGCGTTGAAGATCGGCAGGGAGGGAGTGAAAAACTGTTTTTT.

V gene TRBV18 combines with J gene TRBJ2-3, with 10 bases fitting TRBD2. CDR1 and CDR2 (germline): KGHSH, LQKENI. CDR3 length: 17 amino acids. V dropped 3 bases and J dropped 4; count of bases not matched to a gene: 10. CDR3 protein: CASSPLAGDLVADTQYF. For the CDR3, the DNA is TGTGCCAGCTCACCTCTAGCGGGAGATCTGGTGGCAGATACGCAGTATTTT. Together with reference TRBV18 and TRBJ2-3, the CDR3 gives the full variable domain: NAGVMQNPRHLVRRRGQEARLRCSPMKGHSHVYWYRQLPEEGLKFMVYLQKENIIDESGMPKERFSAEFPKEGPSILRIQQVVRGDSAAYFCASSPLAGDLVADTQYFGPGTRLTVL.

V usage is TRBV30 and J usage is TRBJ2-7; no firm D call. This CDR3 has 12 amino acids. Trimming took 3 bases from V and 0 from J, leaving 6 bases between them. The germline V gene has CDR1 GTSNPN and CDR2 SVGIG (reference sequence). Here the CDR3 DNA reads TGTGCCTGGAGAATCAACTCCTACGAGCAGTACTTC. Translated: CAWRINSYEQYF.

The DNA of the CDR3 is TGTGCCAGCTCACCTTTTTTTATGAACACTGAAGCTTTCTTT. Translation gives CASSPFFMNTEAFF. This chain connects TRBV18 to TRBJ1-1, with D uncertain. Trimming removed 3 bases at V and 0 bases at J, with 8 bases between. The CDR3 contains 14 residues. Germline loops: CDR1 KGHSH, CDR2 LQKENI.

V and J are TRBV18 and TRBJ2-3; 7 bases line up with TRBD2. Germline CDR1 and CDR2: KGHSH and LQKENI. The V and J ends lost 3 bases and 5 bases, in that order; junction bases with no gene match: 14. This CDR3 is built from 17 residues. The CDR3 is CASSPNGLGLRVDTQYF. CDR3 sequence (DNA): TGTGCCAGCTCACCTAACGGACTAGGTCTAAGGGTAGATACGCAGTATTTT.

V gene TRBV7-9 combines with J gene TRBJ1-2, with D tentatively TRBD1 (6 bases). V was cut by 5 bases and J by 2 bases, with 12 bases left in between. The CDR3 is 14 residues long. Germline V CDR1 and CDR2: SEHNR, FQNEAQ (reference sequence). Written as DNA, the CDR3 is TGTGCCAGCAGCCCTCCGGGACAAAACTATGGCTACACCTTC. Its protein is CASSPPGQNYGYTF.

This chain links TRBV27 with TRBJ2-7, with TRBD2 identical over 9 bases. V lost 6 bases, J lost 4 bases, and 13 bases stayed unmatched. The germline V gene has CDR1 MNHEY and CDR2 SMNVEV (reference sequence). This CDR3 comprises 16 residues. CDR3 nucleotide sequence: TGTGCCAGCAGCCTAGGTGCTAGCGGGGATGTTTACGAGCAGTACTTC. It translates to CASSLGASGDVYEQYF.

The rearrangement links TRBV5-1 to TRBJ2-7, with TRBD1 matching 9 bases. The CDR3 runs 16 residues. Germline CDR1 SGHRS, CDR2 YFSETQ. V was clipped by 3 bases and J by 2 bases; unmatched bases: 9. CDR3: CASSSGTGSVTYEQYF. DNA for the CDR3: TGCGCCAGCAGCTCCGGGACAGGGAGTGTGACCTACGAGCAGTACTTC. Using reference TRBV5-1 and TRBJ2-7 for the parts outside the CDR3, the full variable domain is KAGVTQTPRYLIKTRGQQVTLSCSPISGHRSVSWYQQTPGQGLQFLFEYFSETQRNKGNFPGRFSGRQFSNSRSEMNVSTLELGDSALYLCASSSGTGSVTYEQYFGPGTRLTVT.

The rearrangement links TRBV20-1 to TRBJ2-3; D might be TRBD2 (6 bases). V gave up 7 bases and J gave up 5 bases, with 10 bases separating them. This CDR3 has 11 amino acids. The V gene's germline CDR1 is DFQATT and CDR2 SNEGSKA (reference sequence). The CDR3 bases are TGCAGTGGATGGCGGGAAGATACGCAGTATTTT. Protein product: CSGWREDTQYF.

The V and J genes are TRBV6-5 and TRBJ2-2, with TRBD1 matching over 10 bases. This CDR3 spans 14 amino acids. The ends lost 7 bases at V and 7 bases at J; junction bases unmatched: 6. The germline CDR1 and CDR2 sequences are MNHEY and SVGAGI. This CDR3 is CASTPGQGFGELFF. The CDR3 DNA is TGTGCCAGCACCCCGGGACAGGGGTTCGGGGAGCTGTTTTTT.

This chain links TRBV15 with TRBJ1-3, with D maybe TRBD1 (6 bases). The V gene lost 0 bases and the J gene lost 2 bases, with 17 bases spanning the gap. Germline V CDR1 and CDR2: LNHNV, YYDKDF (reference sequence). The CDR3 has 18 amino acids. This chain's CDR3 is CATSRDGVAGAAGNTIYF. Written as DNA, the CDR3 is TGTGCCACCAGCAGAGATGGGGTGGCAGGGGCGGCTGGAAACACCATATATTTT.

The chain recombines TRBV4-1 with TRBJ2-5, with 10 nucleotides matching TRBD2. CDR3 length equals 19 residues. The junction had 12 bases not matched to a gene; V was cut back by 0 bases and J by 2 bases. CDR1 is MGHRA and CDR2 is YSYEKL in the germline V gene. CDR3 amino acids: CASSQDVGEREGRQETQYF. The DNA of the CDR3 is TGCGCCAGCAGCCAAGATGTAGGAGAGCGGGAGGGACGGCAAGAGACCCAGTACTTC.